The next 17 T cell receptor beta chains were all read from a single sample in a study of blood T cell repertoires in COVID-19. TCRdb's table, derived via immunoSEQ multiplex PCR, lists solely in-frame clones and lacks some. The sample holds 60,000 to 65,000 clones; roughly 68% are singletons and the top ten take 25% to 30%. The sample was peripheral blood. The receptors originated from a woman older than 75 with acute or convalescent COVID-19.

The J gene is TRBJ2-7, the V gene TRBV4-1; perhaps TRBD2 as D (5 bases). CDR1 and CDR2 (germline): MGHRA, YSYEKL. With 0 bases removed from V and 7 bases from J, the gap between germline ends came to 16 bases. The CDR3 extends over 15 amino acids. The CDR3 nucleotides read TGCGCCAGCAGCCAAGACCCTTTCGGGGTCGATGAGCAGTACTTC. Encoded protein: CASSQDPFGVDEQYF.

V is TRBV5-1 and J is TRBJ2-1; TRBD2 matches 10 bases. CDR1 and CDR2 (germline): SGHRS, YFSETQ. J lost 6 bases, V lost 4 bases, and 7 bases had no gene match. This CDR3 comprises 15 residues. The CDR3 here is CASSQQLAGVNEQFF. As DNA, the CDR3 is TGCGCCAGCAGCCAACAGCTAGCGGGAGTCAATGAGCAGTTCTTC.

This clone was detected a few times. The chain has TRBV5-1 and TRBJ2-2; D not resolved. The CDR3 length is 14 residues. Germline V CDR1 and CDR2: SGHRS, YFSETQ. V was cut by 5 bases and J by 0 bases, with 8 bases left in between. The CDR3 region is CASRERSNTGELFF. The CDR3 DNA reads TGCGCCAGCAGAGAGAGGTCGAACACCGGGGAGCTGTTTTTT.

The chain uses TRBV5-5 and TRBJ2-5; D perhaps matches TRBD1 (5 bases). Per the germline V gene, CDR1 is SGHKS and CDR2 is YYEKEE (reference sequence). V lost 4 bases and J lost 1, with 20 bases in between. This CDR3 is built from 17 residues. The CDR3 loop is CASSALSWIQVQETQYF. CDR3 coding DNA: TGTGCCAGCAGCGCCCTTTCCTGGATACAGGTCCAAGAGACCCAGTACTTC. The complete variable domain, with remaining parts taken from reference TRBV5-5 and TRBJ2-5, reads DAGVTQSPTHLIKTRGQQVTLRCSPISGHKSVSWYQQVLGQGPQFIFQYYEKEERGRGNFPDRFSARQFPNYSSELNVNALLLGDSALYLCASSALSWIQVQETQYFGPGTRLLVL.

The chain uses TRBV10-3 and TRBJ1-1; 9 bases match TRBD1. CDR3 size: 15 residues. V gave up 5 bases and J gave up 1 base; unmatched junction bases: 5. Germline lookup yields CDR1 ENHRY and CDR2 SYGVKD. The CDR3 is CAISKIQGANTEAFF. CDR3 in DNA: TGTGCCATCAGTAAGATACAGGGGGCGAACACTGAAGCTTTCTTT.

In its sample, this clone was seen a few times. The rearrangement joins TRBV4-3 to TRBJ1-5; D uncertain. CDR3 length equals 13 residues. The germline V gene has CDR1 LGHNA and CDR2 YSLEER. The germline V and J ends were trimmed by 4 bases and 5 bases, with 9 bases remaining between them. DNA for the CDR3: TGCGCCAGCAGCCTCCGTCTTCATCAGCCCCAGCATTTT. It codes for CASSLRLHQPQHF.

J is TRBJ1-5 and V is TRBV19, with 12 bases that match TRBD1. The V and J ends lost 3 bases and 0 bases, in that order; junction bases with no gene match: 6. Germline CDR1 and CDR2: LNHDA and SQIVND (reference sequence). The CDR3 consists of 18 residues. In nucleotides, the CDR3 is TGTGCCAGTAGTATCGGGACAGGGGGCGGGAATAGCAATCAGCCCCAGCATTTT. It translates to CASSIGTGGGNSNQPQHF.

The chain couples TRBV28 to TRBJ1-2; D possibly corresponds to TRBD1 (6 bases). Trimming took 5 bases from V and 4 from J, leaving 14 bases between them. This CDR3 region has 14 residues. The germline V gene encodes CDR1 MDHEN and CDR2 SYDVKM. In nucleotides, the CDR3 is TGTGCCAGCAGTCCACAGGACAGATTCTATGGCTACACCTTC. It specifies CASSPQDRFYGYTF.

The chain uses TRBV19 and TRBJ2-2; D remains unclear. Trimming left V 6 bases short and J 6 bases short, with 14 bases between. The CDR3 has 14 residues. Germline V gene data show CDR1 as LNHDA and CDR2 as SQIVND (reference sequence). The CDR3 DNA sequence: TGTGCCAGTAGCACCCCCCAGGCAGCCGGGGAGCTGTTTTTT. Amino acid sequence: CASSTPQAAGELFF. Full variable domain (outside the CDR3, taken from reference TRBV19 and TRBJ2-2): DGGITQSPKYLFRKEGQNVTLSCEQNLNHDAMYWYRQDPGQGLRLIYYSQIVNDFQKGDIAEGYSVSREKKESFPLTVTSAQKNPTAFYLCASSTPQAAGELFFGEGSRLTVL.

The chain links TRBV7-9 to TRBJ2-1; 12 positions match TRBD1. This CDR3 has 14 amino acids. The trim removed 7 bases at V and 7 bases at J, leaving 5 bases unmatched. In germline, CDR1 is SEHNR, CDR2 FQNEAQ (reference sequence). The chain's CDR3 is CASNRDRGRNEQFF. The CDR3 coding sequence is TGTGCCAGCAACCGGGACAGGGGGCGTAATGAGCAGTTCTTC. The full variable domain, with the rest looked up from reference TRBV7-9 and TRBJ2-1, is DTGVSQNPRHKITKRGQNVTFRCDPISEHNRLYWYRQTLGQGPEFLTYFQNEAQLEKSRLLSDRFSAERPKGSFSTLEIQRTEQGDSAMYLCASNRDRGRNEQFFGPGTRLTVL.

This clone was seen a few times. The chain has TRBV5-1 and TRBJ2-1; 8 bases agree with TRBD2. This CDR3 is built from 14 residues. From germline, CDR1 is SGHRS and CDR2 YFSETQ. J gave up 8 bases and V 4 bases, and 8 bases lay outside the gene matches. CDR3 coding DNA: TGCGCCAGCAGCACCGGGACTAGAGGCTATGAGCAGTTCTTC. Residues: CASSTGTRGYEQFF.

J is TRBJ1-5 and V is TRBV7-2; 9 bases align to TRBD1. The CDR3 runs to 15 residues. V lost 4 bases to trimming and J lost 7 bases; unmatched junction nucleotides: 8. Germline V gene lookup returns CDR1 SGHTA and CDR2 FQGNSA. For the CDR3, the DNA is TGTGCCAGCAGCTCACAGGGACAGGGTTTCCAGCCCCAGCATTTT. As protein: CASSSQGQGFQPQHF.

In this sample, this clone turned up a few times. V gene TRBV6-2 or TRBV6-3 combines with J gene TRBJ2-5, with D possibly TRBD2 on 6 matching bases. The CDR3 consists of 14 residues. Per germline, CDR1 MNHEY and CDR2 SVGEGT. Trimming pared 2 bases from V and 5 bases from J, leaving 12 bases between. CDR3 in DNA: TGTGCCAGCAGTTACGGGGGGTGGGGTGAGACCCAGTACTTC. Translation: CASSYGGWGETQYF.

The chain has TRBV9 and TRBJ2-1; 9 nucleotides line up with TRBD2. This CDR3 comprises 15 residues. Germline assignment: CDR1 SGDLS and CDR2 YYNGEE. V lost 4 bases, J lost 4 bases, and 6 bases stayed unmatched. CDR3 sequence reads: CASSLRLAVYNEQFF. CDR3 in DNA: TGTGCCAGCAGCCTTCGACTAGCGGTGTACAATGAGCAGTTCTTC. The whole variable domain, remainder taken from reference TRBV9 and TRBJ2-1, is DSGVTQTPKHLITATGQRVTLRCSPRSGDLSVYWYQQSLDQGLQFLIQYYNGEERAKGNILERFSAQQFPDLHSELNLSSLELGDSALYFCASSLRLAVYNEQFFGPGTRLTVL.

The chain combines TRBV6-5 with TRBJ1-2; maybe TRBD1 (6 bases). The CDR3 consists of 14 residues. Between the trimmed V and J ends, which lost 5 bases and 6 bases, there was a span of 16 bases. Germline CDR1 reads MNHEY; CDR2 reads SVGAGI. The CDR3 DNA reads TGTGCCAGCAGTCCCCCGGGCAGGGGCCATGGCTACACCTTC. It yields the protein CASSPPGRGHGYTF.

The chain carries TRBV28 and TRBJ1-4; 8 bases line up with TRBD1. V was pared by 6 bases and J by 7 bases, with 7 bases of the junction left unmatched. From germline, CDR1 is MDHEN and CDR2 SYDVKM. The CDR3 runs to 14 residues. CDR3 protein: CASSLQGVIEKLFF. Here the CDR3 DNA reads TGTGCCAGCAGCCTACAGGGGGTAATTGAAAAACTGTTTTTT. Drawing the rest from reference TRBV28 and TRBJ1-4, the complete variable domain is DVKVTQSSRYLVKRTGEKVFLECVQDMDHENMFWYRQDPGLGLRLIYFSYDVKMKEKGDIPEGYSVSREKKERFSLILESASTNQTSMYLCASSLQGVIEKLFFGSGTQLSVL.

V gene TRBV9 combines with J gene TRBJ2-2, with TRBD1 as a possible D gene (5 bases). This CDR3 is 14 amino acids long. V dropped 0 bases and J dropped 8 bases, with 11 bases sitting between them. Germline V gene sequence: CDR1 SGDLS, CDR2 YYNGEE. The CDR3 DNA reads TGTGCCAGCAGCGTAGTGGGGCGATCGGGGGAGCTGTTTTTT. As protein: CASSVVGRSGELFF. Full variable domain (rest looked up from reference TRBV9 and TRBJ2-2): DSGVTQTPKHLITATGQRVTLRCSPRSGDLSVYWYQQSLDQGLQFLIQYYNGEERAKGNILERFSAQQFPDLHSELNLSSLELGDSALYFCASSVVGRSGELFFGEGSRLTVL.